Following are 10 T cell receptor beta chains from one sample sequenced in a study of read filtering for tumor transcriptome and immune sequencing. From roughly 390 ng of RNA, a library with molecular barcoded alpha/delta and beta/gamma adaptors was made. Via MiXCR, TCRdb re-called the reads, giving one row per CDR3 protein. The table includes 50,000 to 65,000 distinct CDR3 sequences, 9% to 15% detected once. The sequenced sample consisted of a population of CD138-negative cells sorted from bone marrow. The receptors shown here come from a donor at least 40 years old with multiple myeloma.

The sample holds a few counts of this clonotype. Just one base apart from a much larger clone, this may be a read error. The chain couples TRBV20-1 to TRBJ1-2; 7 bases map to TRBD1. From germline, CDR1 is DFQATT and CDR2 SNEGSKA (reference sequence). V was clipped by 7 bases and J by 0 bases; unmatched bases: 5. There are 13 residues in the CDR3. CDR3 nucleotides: TGCAGTGGTCAGGGGGAGGCTAACTATGGCTACACCTTC. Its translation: CSGQGEANYGYTF.

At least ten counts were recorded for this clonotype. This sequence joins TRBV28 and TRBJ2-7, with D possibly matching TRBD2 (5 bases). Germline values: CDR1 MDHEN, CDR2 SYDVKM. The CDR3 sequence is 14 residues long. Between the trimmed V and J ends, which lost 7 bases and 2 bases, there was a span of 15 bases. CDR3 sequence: CASTSSPGTYEQYF. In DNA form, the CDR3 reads TGTGCCAGCACTAGTAGTCCGGGGACCTACGAGCAGTACTTC. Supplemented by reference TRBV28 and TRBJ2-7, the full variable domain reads DVKVTQSSRYLVKRTGEKVFLECVQDMDHENMFWYRQDPGLGLRLIYFSYDVKMKEKGDIPEGYSVSREKKERFSLILESASTNQTSMYLCASTSSPGTYEQYFGPGTRLTVT.

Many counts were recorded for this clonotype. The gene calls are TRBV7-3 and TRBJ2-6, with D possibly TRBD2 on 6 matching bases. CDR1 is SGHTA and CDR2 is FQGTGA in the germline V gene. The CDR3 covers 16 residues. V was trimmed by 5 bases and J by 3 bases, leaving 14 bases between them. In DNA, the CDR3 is TGTGCCAGCAGCCCGACGGGGGTTGATGGGGCCAACGTCCTGACTTTC. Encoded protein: CASSPTGVDGANVLTF.

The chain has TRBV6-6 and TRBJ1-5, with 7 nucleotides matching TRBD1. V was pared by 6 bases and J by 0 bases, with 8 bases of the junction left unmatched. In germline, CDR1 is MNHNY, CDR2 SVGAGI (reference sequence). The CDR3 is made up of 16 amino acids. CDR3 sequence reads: CASRDRTNYSNQPQHF. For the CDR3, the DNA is TGTGCCAGCAGGGACAGGACAAATTATAGCAATCAGCCCCAGCATTTT.

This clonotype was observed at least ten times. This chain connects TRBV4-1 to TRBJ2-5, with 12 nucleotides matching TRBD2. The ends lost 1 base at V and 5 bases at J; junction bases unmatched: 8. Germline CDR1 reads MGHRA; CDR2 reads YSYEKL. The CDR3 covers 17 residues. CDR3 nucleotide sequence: TGCGCCAGCAGCCAAGGGACTAGCGGGGCCGGGTTTGAGACCCAGTACTTC. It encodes CASSQGTSGAGFETQYF.

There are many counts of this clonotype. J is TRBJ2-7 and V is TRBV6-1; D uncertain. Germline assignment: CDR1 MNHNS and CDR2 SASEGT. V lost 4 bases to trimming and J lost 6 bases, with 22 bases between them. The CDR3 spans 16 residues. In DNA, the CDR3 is TGTGCCAGCAGTGTCCCGGTCACCCCTCCTAAAGGCGAGCAGTACTTC. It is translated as CASSVPVTPPKGEQYF.

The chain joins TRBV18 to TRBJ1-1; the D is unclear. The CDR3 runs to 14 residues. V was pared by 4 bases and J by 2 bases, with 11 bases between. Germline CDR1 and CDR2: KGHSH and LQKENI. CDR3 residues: CASSLLGKNTEAFF. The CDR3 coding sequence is TGTGCCAGCTCACTCCTCGGCAAAAACACTGAAGCTTTCTTT. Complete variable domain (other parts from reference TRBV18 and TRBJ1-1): NAGVMQNPRHLVRRRGQEARLRCSPMKGHSHVYWYRQLPEEGLKFMVYLQKENIIDESGMPKERFSAEFPKEGPSILRIQQVVRGDSAAYFCASSLLGKNTEAFFGQGTRLTVV.

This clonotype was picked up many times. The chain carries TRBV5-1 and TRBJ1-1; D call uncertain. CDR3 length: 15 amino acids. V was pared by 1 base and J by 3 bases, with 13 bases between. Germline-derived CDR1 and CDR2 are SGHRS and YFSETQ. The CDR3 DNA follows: TGCGCCAGCAGCTTGATCGGGCACCGGGACACTGAAGCTTTCTTT. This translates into CASSLIGHRDTEAFF.

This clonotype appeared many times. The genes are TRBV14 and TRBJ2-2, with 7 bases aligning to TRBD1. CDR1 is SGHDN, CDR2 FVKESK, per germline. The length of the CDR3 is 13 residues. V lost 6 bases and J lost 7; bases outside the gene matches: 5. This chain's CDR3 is CASSSRQGGELFF. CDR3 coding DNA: TGTGCCAGCAGTTCCCGACAGGGCGGGGAGCTGTTTTTT.

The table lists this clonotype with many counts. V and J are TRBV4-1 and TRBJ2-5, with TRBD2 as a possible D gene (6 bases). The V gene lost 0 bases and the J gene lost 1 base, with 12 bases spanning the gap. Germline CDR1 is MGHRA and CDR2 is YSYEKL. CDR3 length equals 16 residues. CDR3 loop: CASSQDPRGPQETQYF. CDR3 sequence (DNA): TGCGCCAGCAGCCAAGATCCGCGGGGCCCCCAAGAGACCCAGTACTTC.